Listed here are 2 T cell receptor beta chains from one sample, sequenced in a study of cytomegalovirus exposure and HLA in healthy donors. Only in-frame clones appear in the TCRdb table, and some are missing; sequencing was by immunoSEQ multiplex PCR. The table records about 330,000 clones, about 85% of them present only once. Sequencing was done on a sample of PBMCs. These receptors were taken from a woman aged 25 to 45 in good health and CMV-seropositive.

This clone was observed once. The chain joins TRBV27 to TRBJ2-7; 7 nucleotides align to TRBD1. The CDR3 is 15 residues long. Trimming cost V 5 bases and J 2 bases; bases outside gene matches: 9. Germline V gene data show CDR1 as MNHEY and CDR2 as SMNVEV (reference sequence). The CDR3: CASSLSRDSAYEQYF. CDR3 DNA sequence: TGTGCCAGCAGTCTCAGCCGGGACAGCGCCTACGAGCAGTACTTC.

This chain joins TRBV4-2 and TRBJ2-3, with 8 bases matching TRBD1. Germline assignment: CDR1 LGHNA and CDR2 YNFKEQ. J gave up 3 bases and V 0 bases, and 2 bases lay outside the gene matches. CDR3 size: 15 residues. For the CDR3, the DNA is TGTGCCAGCAGCCAAGACAGGGGGCTGACAGATACGCAGTATTTT. It yields the protein CASSQDRGLTDTQYF.